This T cell receptor (beta chain) was identified in a study of PD-L1 blockade in urothelial cancer. Overall study results and limits: Below-median blood TCR clonality before treatment forecast better survival.

Regarding this clone: Its antigen is unidentified.

V lost 8 bases and J lost 5; bases outside the gene matches: 9. CDR3 length: 16 residues. Germline lookup yields CDR1 MNHEY and CDR2 SMNVEV (reference sequence). Method: immunoSEQ multiplex PCR; TCRdb's copy keeps in-frame clones and lacks some. The sample holds tens of thousands of clones; 88% are singletons and the top ten take roughly 3.6%. The chain employs TRBV27 and TRBJ2-2, with 12 positions matching TRBD2. This sequence was found in a man aged 45-65 years with urothelial cancer. Material: PBMCs, obtained around atezolizumab (anti-PD-L1) treatment. DNA for the CDR3: TGTGCCAGCCAGACTAGCGGGAGTGTCTTAACCGGGGAGCTGTTTTTT. As protein: CASQTSGSVLTGELFF.